Shown below are 30 T cell receptor beta chains from a single sample sequenced in a study of CD8 T cells in ankylosing spondylitis. TCRdb re-called the 5' RACE reads with MiXCR, one entry per CDR3 protein. This sample has around 210,000 distinct CDR3 sequences, with under 8.5% found just once. Sequencing was performed on blood, either unsorted or a sorted T cell fraction (not recorded which). The origin of the receptors is a female donor with ankylosing spondylitis or in good health (not recorded which).

This clonotype was observed many times. The J gene is TRBJ2-7, the V gene TRBV5-1; the match to TRBD1 covers 9 bases. J gave up 2 bases and V 2 bases, and 8 bases lay outside the gene matches. This CDR3 comprises 16 residues. Germline loops: CDR1 SGHRS, CDR2 YFSETQ. The CDR3 DNA is TGCGCCAGCAGCTTTAATGCCGGGACAGGGACCTACGAGCAGTACTTC. This sequence encodes CASSFNAGTGTYEQYF.

The sample holds many counts of this clonotype. The chain couples TRBV29-1 to TRBJ2-4, with TRBD1 identical over 7 bases. The germline V gene encodes CDR1 SQVTM and CDR2 ANQGSEA. The CDR3 sequence is 13 residues long. J lost 5 bases, V lost 6 bases, and 7 bases had no gene match. Written as DNA, the CDR3 is TGCAGCGTAGCCCCGACAGGGCAAAACATTCAGTACTTC. Its protein is CSVAPTGQNIQYF.

The genes are TRBV7-2 and TRBJ2-1; 7 bases map to TRBD2. Germline V lookup: CDR1 SGHTA, CDR2 FQGNSA. V was pared by 1 base and J by 6 bases, with 6 bases of the junction left unmatched. The CDR3 runs to 15 residues. The CDR3 nucleotides read TGTGCCAGCAGCTTAGGGCTAGCGGAGGGCAATGAGCAGTTCTTC. Translation gives CASSLGLAEGNEQFF.

This clonotype has ten or more counts. The V call is TRBV20-1, the J call TRBJ2-1; D call uncertain. From germline, CDR1 is DFQATT and CDR2 SNEGSKA (reference sequence). Trimming took 3 bases from V and 1 from J, leaving 13 bases between them. This CDR3 has 15 residues. The CDR3 DNA reads TGCAGTGCTAGTATCGGGTTAGGATCCTACAATGAGCAGTTCTTC. Its translation is CSASIGLGSYNEQFF.

The rearrangement uses TRBV2 and TRBJ2-4; 9 bases map to TRBD1. Germline CDR1 and CDR2: SNHLY and FYNNEI. The length of the CDR3 is 15 residues. Trimming took 5 bases from V and 3 from J; bases not matched to a gene: 5. The CDR3 coding sequence is TGTGCCAGCAGTTCCGACAGGGGGGGCAAAAACATTCAGTACTTC. Amino acids: CASSSDRGGKNIQYF.

This clonotype occurred many times. V and J are TRBV11-2 and TRBJ2-7; possibly TRBD2 for D (5 bases). Germline-derived CDR1 and CDR2 are SGHAT and FQNNGV. Trimming removed 0 bases at V and 2 bases at J, with 17 bases between. The CDR3 extends over 17 amino acids. The CDR3 nucleotides read TGTGCCAGCAGCTTAGATGGGGTGGCTCTACTAGCCTACGAGCAGTACTTC. It codes for CASSLDGVALLAYEQYF.

This clonotype was seen many times. This rearrangement joins TRBV12-3 or TRBV12-4 to TRBJ2-7, with D hard to call. The CDR3 totals 14 residues. V lost 5 bases to trimming and J lost 4 bases, with 15 bases between them. CDR3 in DNA: TGTGCCAGCAGTCGATCCGGCCAAACGTACGAGCAGTACTTC. This gives the protein CASSRSGQTYEQYF.

This clonotype was counted ten times or more. The chain combines TRBV5-1 with TRBJ1-1; tentatively, D is TRBD1 (6 bases). Trimming stripped 0 bases from V and 2 bases from J, with 8 bases between. There are 14 residues in the CDR3. Germline values: CDR1 SGHRS, CDR2 YFSETQ. The CDR3 here is CASSLDGGNTEAFF. Here the CDR3 DNA reads TGCGCCAGCAGCTTGGATGGGGGCAACACTGAAGCTTTCTTT.

This clonotype showed up many times. This chain connects TRBV6-1 to TRBJ2-1; D assignment may be TRBD1 or TRBD2 (6 bases each). The germline gives CDR1 MNHNS, CDR2 SASEGT. The V end lost 3 bases, the J end lost 4 bases, and 10 bases lay between the germline ends. The CDR3 is 14 amino acids. CDR3 protein: CASSDGGPYNEQFF. DNA of the CDR3: TGTGCCAGCAGTGACGGGGGCCCATACAATGAGCAGTTCTTC.

This clonotype was seen repeatedly, ten times or more. The chain carries TRBV29-1 and TRBJ2-1, with D maybe TRBD2 (6 bases). The CDR3 is made up of 13 amino acids. From germline, CDR1 is SQVTM and CDR2 ANQGSEA. V lost 0 bases to trimming and J lost 6 bases, with 9 bases between them. The CDR3 DNA is TGCAGCGTTGAAGATATGGGGGGCAATGAGCAGTTCTTC. Its translation is CSVEDMGGNEQFF.

This clonotype was picked up many times. The chain recombines TRBV11-2 with TRBJ2-1, with 7 bases that match TRBD1. The ends lost 5 bases at V and 9 bases at J; junction bases unmatched: 10. The CDR3 covers 14 residues. Germline V CDR1 and CDR2: SGHAT, FQNNGV. The CDR3: CASSQTGSRSEQFF. CDR3 sequence (DNA): TGTGCCAGCAGCCAGACAGGGTCAAGATCTGAGCAGTTCTTC.

This clonotype was picked up many times. This sequence joins TRBV4-3 and TRBJ2-2; 9 bases are a match to TRBD2. V was pared by 0 bases and J by 5 bases, with 4 bases of the junction left unmatched. The CDR3 sequence is 16 residues long. Germline V gene lookup returns CDR1 LGHNA and CDR2 YSLEER. The DNA for the CDR3 is TGCGCCAGCAGCCAAGATATTGCGGGAGGGACCGGGGAGCTGTTTTTT. The encoded protein is CASSQDIAGGTGELFF.

This clonotype was detected ten times or more. The gene calls are TRBV18 and TRBJ2-7; 11 nucleotides align to TRBD2. The CDR3 is 15 amino acids. V was pared by 2 bases and J by 2 bases, with 2 bases of the junction left unmatched. Germline CDR1 reads KGHSH; CDR2 reads LQKENI. CDR3 loop: CASSPGTSGPYEQYF. The CDR3 DNA sequence: TGTGCCAGCTCACCAGGGACTAGCGGCCCCTACGAGCAGTACTTC.

This clonotype turned up a few times. CDR3 sequence reads: CASSLEGLHSGNTIYF. In DNA form, the CDR3 reads TGTGCCAGCAGCTTGGAGGGCCTCCACTCTGGAAACACCATATATTTT. The V gene is TRBV7-3, the J gene TRBJ1-3; D is unresolved. Germline CDR1 reads SGHTA; CDR2 reads FQGTGA. Trimming cost V 3 bases and J 0 bases, with 12 bases left between them. The CDR3 extends over 16 amino acids.

This clonotype was observed at least ten times. The chain couples TRBV20-1 to TRBJ2-5, with 9 nucleotides matching TRBD2. Germline trimming cut 3 bases from V and 5 bases from J; bases unmatched to any gene: 10. The CDR3 totals 15 residues. Germline-derived CDR1 and CDR2 are DFQATT and SNEGSKA (reference sequence). CDR3: CSARAISGRGETQYF. The CDR3 nucleotides are TGCAGTGCTAGGGCGATTAGCGGGAGAGGGGAGACCCAGTACTTC.

This clonotype was seen once. Germline is not matched at one junction end, which may reflect a read error. The gene calls are TRBV20-1 and TRBJ2-1; 10 nucleotides agree with TRBD2. The CDR3 length is 16 residues. Germline lookup yields CDR1 DFQATT and CDR2 SNEGSKA (reference sequence). The CDR3 here is CCAEREGFGETNEQFF. The CDR3 bases are TGCTGTGCCGAGCGGGAGGGCTTTGGGGAGACCAATGAGCAGTTCTTC.

This clonotype was counted at least ten times. The CDR3 sequence: CASSLALGGAEAFF. DNA of the CDR3: TGTGCCAGCAGCTTAGCGCTGGGTGGGGCTGAAGCTTTCTTT. The rearrangement uses TRBV7-8 and TRBJ1-1; D call uncertain. Germline V gives CDR1 SGHVS, CDR2 FQNEAQ. The CDR3 totals 14 residues. Trimming took off 0 bases at V and 6 bases at J, with 11 bases between the two ends.

At least ten counts were recorded for this clonotype. This sequence joins TRBV9 and TRBJ1-1, with 8 bases aligning to TRBD1. This CDR3 is built from 15 residues. Trimming took 0 bases from V and 1 from J; bases not matched to a gene: 2. CDR1 and CDR2 (germline): SGDLS, YYNGEE. The CDR3 here is CASSVGGTGNTEAFF. CDR3 DNA sequence: TGTGCCAGCAGCGTAGGAGGGACAGGGAACACTGAAGCTTTCTTT.

This clonotype has at least ten counts. This chain joins TRBV5-1 and TRBJ1-5, with D unclear. This CDR3 comprises 15 residues. The germline V gene encodes CDR1 SGHRS and CDR2 YFSETQ. V was trimmed by 0 bases and J by 3 bases, leaving 10 bases between them. The chain's CDR3 is CASSLGQAPNQPQHF. CDR3 nucleotide sequence: TGCGCCAGCAGCTTGGGGCAGGCGCCCAATCAGCCCCAGCATTTT.

Ten or more counts support this clonotype. The junction departs from germline at one end; a sequencing error may be responsible. The chain has TRBV7-7 and TRBJ2-2, with D perhaps given as TRBD1 or TRBD2 (6 bases each). The CDR3 length is 15 residues. Germline lookup yields CDR1 SSHAT and CDR2 FNYEAQ (reference sequence). The CDR3 sequence: CASSFGRGTSGELFF. DNA of the CDR3: TGTGCTAGCAGCTTCGGCCGGGGGACATCCGGGGAGCTGTTTTTT.

This clonotype has just a few counts. This rearrangement joins TRBV20-1 to TRBJ2-5; D is unresolved. CDR1 and CDR2 (germline): DFQATT, SNEGSKA (reference sequence). The CDR3 is 11 amino acids. Trimming stripped 6 bases from V and 5 bases from J, with 10 bases between. The CDR3 protein is CSASPRETQYF. The CDR3 DNA follows: TGCAGTGCCAGCCCCCGGGAGACCCAGTACTTC.

The chain joins TRBV20-1 to TRBJ2-1, with D possibly called TRBD1 or TRBD2 (6 bases each). The CDR3 runs to 16 residues. The ends were cut back, 1 base at V and 4 bases at J, with 17 bases in the middle. The germline gives CDR1 DFQATT, CDR2 SNEGSKA (reference sequence). CDR3: CSARAIAAGTYNEQFF. DNA for the CDR3: TGCAGTGCTAGAGCAATTGCGGCGGGGACATACAATGAGCAGTTCTTC.

This clonotype was observed many times. The chain is built from TRBV6-5 and TRBJ1-2; D gene ambiguous. The ends were cut back, 5 bases at V and 4 bases at J, with 11 bases in the middle. The CDR3 is made up of 13 amino acids. Per germline, CDR1 MNHEY and CDR2 SVGAGI. Here the CDR3 DNA reads TGTGCCAGCAGTCGAGACACTTCCTATGGCTACACCTTC. As protein: CASSRDTSYGYTF.

This clonotype was seen more than once but under ten times. This sequence joins TRBV4-3 and TRBJ2-3; unclear D gene. The CDR3 contains 17 residues. Between the trimmed V and J ends, which lost 0 bases and 2 bases, there was a span of 15 bases. CDR1 LGHNA and CDR2 YSLEER come from the germline V gene. The CDR3 nucleotides are TGCGCCAGCAGCCAAGAGCGGCCTTCTCGTCCCACAGATACGCAGTATTTT. This encodes CASSQERPSRPTDTQYF.

This clonotype was recorded many times. This rearrangement joins TRBV6-2 or TRBV6-3 to TRBJ2-7; 13 bases map to TRBD2. Germline V CDR1 and CDR2: MNHEY, SVGEGT. The CDR3 covers 15 residues. Losses at the gene ends were 5 bases for V and 8 bases for J; bases not matched to a gene: 9. The CDR3 is CASSTSGRAVRKQYF. In DNA, the CDR3 is TGTGCCAGCAGTACTAGCGGGAGGGCCGTTCGGAAGCAGTACTTC.

This clonotype was picked up many times. The gene calls are TRBV11-2 and TRBJ2-1, with D hard to call. CDR3 size: 16 residues. V shed 6 bases and J shed 4 bases, with 19 bases lying between them. Germline V gene sequence: CDR1 SGHAT, CDR2 FQNNGV. CDR3 in amino acids: CASRPRRGPTYNEQFF. DNA for the CDR3: TGTGCCAGCAGACCGAGACGTGGCCCAACGTACAATGAGCAGTTCTTC.

This clonotype appeared many times. The gene calls are TRBV12-3 or TRBV12-4 and TRBJ1-2; the D gene is possibly TRBD1 (6 bases). V lost 5 bases and J lost 3, with 10 bases in between. The CDR3 extends over 13 amino acids. CDR3 sequence (DNA): TGTGCCAGCAGTCTGTGGACAGACTATGGCTACACCTTC. Translation: CASSLWTDYGYTF.

This clonotype was seen ten or more times. J is TRBJ2-5 and V is TRBV18; D call uncertain. The length of the CDR3 is 13 residues. V was pared by 6 bases and J by 1 base, with 9 bases between. The germline CDR1 and CDR2 sequences are KGHSH and LQKENI. CDR3 protein: CASSLYGQETQYF. CDR3 nucleotides: TGTGCCAGCTCGTTATACGGCCAAGAGACCCAGTACTTC.

This clonotype has a count of ten or more. The gene calls are TRBV28 and TRBJ2-3, with D hard to call. The V end lost 5 bases, the J end lost 6 bases, and 18 bases lay between the germline ends. The length of the CDR3 is 15 residues. Germline V gene lookup returns CDR1 MDHEN and CDR2 SYDVKM. In DNA, the CDR3 is TGTGCCAGCAGTCTATCCTTGACCCTCAGGGATACGCAGTATTTT. Encoded protein: CASSLSLTLRDTQYF. The full variable domain, rest sourced from reference TRBV28 and TRBJ2-3, is DVKVTQSSRYLVKRTGEKVFLECVQDMDHENMFWYRQDPGLGLRLIYFSYDVKMKEKGDIPEGYSVSREKKERFSLILESASTNQTSMYLCASSLSLTLRDTQYFGPGTRLTVL.

CDR3 loop: CASSPGSGPVYNEQFF. Written as DNA, the CDR3 is TGTGCCAGCAGCCCTGGATCGGGTCCAGTATACAATGAGCAGTTCTTC. This sequence joins TRBV6-1 and TRBJ2-1, with D uncertain. The CDR3 is 16 residues long. V gave up 6 bases and J gave up 4 bases, with 19 bases separating them. Germline CDR1 reads MNHNS; CDR2 reads SASEGT.